This TCR beta chain appears in the sequencing data of a study of T cell changes during pregnancy in multiple sclerosis (dated by TCRdb to about 2019). With regard to the full study: In women with multiple sclerosis, the researchers looked at how the T cell repertoire shifted as pregnancy progressed.

Comment on this clone: Its antigen specificity is not known. No qualities accompany the bases; no much larger clone lies one base away.

The CDR3 covers 11 residues, taking in both the cysteine and the phenylalanine. This entry keeps only the CDR3 DNA: 33 bases, framed from base 1. For CDR1 and CDR2, the germline V gene lists SGHVS and FNYEAQ. V drops 1 base and J drops 7 bases, leaving 5 bases in between. Receptor libraries were prepared by the immunoSEQ multiplex PCR assay. TCRdb obtained this table from immuneACCESS and retained in-frame rearrangements with V and J assigned. These tables miss some clones; where compared with another copy, unresolved V genes account for less than half of the shortfall, and the remainder is unexplained. In all, the sample holds 72,000 or so clones, and 90% to 95% of those were seen once. Clones ranked in the top ten supply 2.5% of the sample.

The rearrangement combines TRBV7-6 with TRBJ2-7, with the D gene not clear enough to name. This sequence was found in a female donor with multiple sclerosis, enrolled in a pregnancy study. Sequences were derived from peripheral blood, sampled in the second trimester of pregnancy. Read as DNA, the sequence is TGTGCCAGCAGCTTAGGGCAAGAGCAGTACTTC. Protein translation: CASSLGQEQYF.